The 28 T cell receptor beta chains below come from one sample, sequenced in a study of identical twins. TCRdb independently ran MiXCR on the 5' RACE reads; one entry per CDR3 protein. The repertoire holds 400,000 to 650,000 distinct CDR3 sequences, approximately 22% seen once, with under 0.95% in the top ten. This sample also belongs to another study, concerning T cells expressing NK-cell markers.

Source material: CD4+ T cells sorted from blood. All receptors come from a young woman in good health.

This clonotype turned up a few times. The gene calls are TRBV3-1 and TRBJ2-7; D possibly corresponds to TRBD2 (5 bases). Germline CDR1 LGHDT, CDR2 YNNKEL (reference sequence). Trimming pared 0 bases from V and 0 bases from J, leaving 18 bases between. This CDR3 contains 18 residues. The CDR3 spells CASSQDRGPSGSSYEQYF. For the CDR3, the DNA is TGTGCCAGCAGCCAAGACCGAGGCCCGTCGGGGAGCTCCTACGAGCAGTACTTC.

This clonotype was recorded at least ten times. This chain uses TRBV4-3 with TRBJ1-6; D not certain. CDR1 and CDR2 from the germline V gene are LGHNA and YSLEER. The CDR3 length is 13 residues. V was clipped by 0 bases and J by 10 bases, with 7 bases between them. The CDR3 nucleotides are TGCGCCAGCAGCCAAGATTTGGCATCACCCCTCCACTTT. Amino acids: CASSQDLASPLHF.

Only a few counts were recorded for this clonotype. The rearrangement uses TRBV5-1 and TRBJ2-7, with unresolved D. The CDR3 runs to 16 residues. Per germline, CDR1 SGHRS and CDR2 YFSETQ. Trimming shortened V by 3 bases and J by 0 bases, and 16 bases separated the two germline ends. CDR3 amino acids: CASSSSPPQSSYEQYF. CDR3 nucleotides: TGCGCCAGCAGCTCCTCACCTCCCCAGTCCTCCTACGAGCAGTACTTC.

The J gene is TRBJ2-7, the V gene TRBV3-1, with 14 bases matching TRBD2. After removal of 5 bases from V and 1 base from J, the junction contained 7 bases not matched to a gene. The CDR3 runs to 17 residues. CDR1 LGHDT and CDR2 YNNKEL come from the germline V gene (reference sequence). In nucleotides, the CDR3 is TGTGCCAGCAGCAGAGGACTAGCGGGGGGCGCTTCCTACGAGCAGTACTTC. It codes for CASSRGLAGGASYEQYF.

The sample holds a few counts of this clonotype. The chain couples TRBV29-1 to TRBJ2-3; 8 bases fit TRBD1. Per the germline V gene, CDR1 is SQVTM and CDR2 is ANQGSEA. The V and J ends lost 2 bases and 6 bases, in that order; junction bases with no gene match: 1. The CDR3 extends over 12 amino acids. CDR3 in DNA: TGCAGCGTTGAACAGGGGGCGGATACGCAGTATTTT. Translating it yields CSVEQGADTQYF.

The chain carries TRBV7-3 and TRBJ1-1; D call uncertain. CDR3 length: 15 residues. CDR1 and CDR2 (germline): SGHTA, FQGTGA. The V gene lost 2 bases and the J gene lost 0 bases, with 10 bases spanning the gap. CDR3 region: CASSLSSGMNTEAFF. CDR3 nucleotides: TGTGCCAGCAGCTTATCCTCCGGCATGAACACTGAAGCTTTCTTT.

The sample holds many counts of this clonotype. The chain joins TRBV2 to TRBJ2-7; D ambiguous. With 4 bases removed from V and 2 bases from J, the gap between germline ends came to 3 bases. CDR3 length: 11 amino acids. From germline, CDR1 is SNHLY and CDR2 FYNNEI. The CDR3 sequence: CASSGAYEQYF. The CDR3 DNA follows: TGTGCCAGCAGTGGGGCCTACGAGCAGTACTTC. The entire variable domain, with the rest obtained from reference TRBV2 and TRBJ2-7, is as follows: EPEVTQTPSHQVTQMGQEVILRCVPISNHLYFYWYRQILGQKVEFLVSFYNNEISEKSEIFDDQFSVERPDGSNFTLKIRSTKLEDSAMYFCASSGAYEQYFGPGTRLTVT.

The rearrangement uses TRBV5-1 and TRBJ1-2; the match to TRBD1 covers 9 bases. V lost 4 bases to trimming and J lost 4 bases; unmatched junction nucleotides: 8. The CDR3 length is 15 residues. CDR1 SGHRS and CDR2 YFSETQ come from the germline V gene. CDR3 sequence (DNA): TGCGCCAGCAGCCTCGGGACAGGGCAACCCTATGGCTACACCTTC. Protein product: CASSLGTGQPYGYTF.

This clonotype was observed a few times. The chain has TRBV5-1 and TRBJ2-3; 9 nucleotides match TRBD2. Germline CDR1 reads SGHRS; CDR2 reads YFSETQ. This CDR3 is 20 amino acids long. With 0 bases clipped from V and 1 base from J, the junction kept 15 bases outside the gene matches. The CDR3 protein is CASSLEGMNSGRLGTDTQYF. CDR3 sequence (DNA): TGCGCCAGCAGCTTGGAGGGCATGAATAGCGGGAGATTGGGCACAGATACGCAGTATTTT.

This sequence joins TRBV3-1 and TRBJ1-1; no firm D call. Germline CDR1 is LGHDT and CDR2 is YNNKEL (reference sequence). Trimming removed 3 bases from V and 5 bases from J, with 7 bases in between. The CDR3 length is 12 residues. Here the CDR3 DNA reads TGTGCCAGCAGCCAGGCCGGGACTGAAGCTTTCTTT. Translation: CASSQAGTEAFF.

This clonotype was detected only a few times. The chain recombines TRBV20-1 with TRBJ2-4, with 8 positions matching TRBD2. The ends lost 3 bases at V and 8 bases at J; junction bases unmatched: 18. Germline V lookup: CDR1 DFQATT, CDR2 SNEGSKA (reference sequence). The CDR3 has 17 amino acids. CDR3: CSARVLEGGGRRDIQYF. Here the CDR3 DNA reads TGCAGTGCTAGGGTGTTAGAGGGCGGCGGGAGGCGGGACATTCAGTACTTC.

This clonotype was observed a few times. J is TRBJ2-4 and V is TRBV5-1, with 14 bases aligning to TRBD2. After removal of 3 bases from V and 0 bases from J, the junction contained 8 bases not matched to a gene. The CDR3 has 19 residues. The germline V gene has CDR1 SGHRS and CDR2 YFSETQ. This chain's CDR3 is CASSWKPGLAGEAKNIQYF. The CDR3 DNA reads as TGCGCCAGCAGCTGGAAACCGGGACTAGCGGGAGAAGCCAAAAACATTCAGTACTTC.

This clonotype turned up a few times. The rearrangement links TRBV20-1 to TRBJ2-1; D not resolved. This CDR3 has 12 residues. V shed 4 bases and J shed 7 bases, with 11 bases lying between them. CDR1 and CDR2 (germline): DFQATT, SNEGSKA (reference sequence). CDR3 in amino acids: CSAIRSRNEQFF. In nucleotides, the CDR3 is TGCAGTGCTATCCGCTCAAGGAATGAGCAGTTCTTC.

This chain joins TRBV20-1 and TRBJ2-7; perhaps TRBD2 as D (6 bases). The CDR3 has 15 residues. Germline V gives CDR1 DFQATT, CDR2 SNEGSKA (reference sequence). V was cut by 0 bases and J by 1 base, with 13 bases left in between. The CDR3 loop reads CSARDPAGPSYEQYF. CDR3 coding DNA: TGCAGTGCTAGAGACCCAGCGGGTCCATCCTACGAGCAGTACTTC.

The table lists this clonotype with many counts. The junction departs from germline at one end; a sequencing error may be responsible. The J gene is TRBJ1-1, the V gene TRBV9, with 7 positions matching TRBD1. The length of the CDR3 is 12 residues. The V gene's germline CDR1 is SGDLS and CDR2 YYNGEE. The CDR3 DNA reads as TGTGCCAGCAGCGGCATCCGGGCGGGACAGCACTTT. Translation: CASSGIRAGQHF.

The V call is TRBV20-1, the J call TRBJ1-2; D remains ambiguous. The CDR3 runs to 13 residues. Germline V lookup: CDR1 DFQATT, CDR2 SNEGSKA (reference sequence). Between the trimmed V and J ends, which lost 0 bases and 4 bases, there was a span of 9 bases. CDR3 region: CSARDQSSYGYTF. In nucleotides, the CDR3 is TGCAGTGCTAGAGACCAATCCTCCTATGGCTACACCTTC.

The chain recombines TRBV30 with TRBJ2-7; D not resolved. The CDR3 consists of 12 residues. Germline V gene data show CDR1 as GTSNPN and CDR2 as SVGIG (reference sequence). Trimming removed 2 bases at V and 3 bases at J, with 8 bases between. CDR3 in amino acids: CAWSRLSYEQYF. The CDR3 coding sequence is TGTGCCTGGAGTAGGTTAAGCTACGAGCAGTACTTC.

This clonotype turned up a few times. The CDR3 region has the DNA TGCAGTGCCAAACAGGGTCGAGGCACAGATACGCAGTATTTT. This encodes CSAKQGRGTDTQYF. This chain links TRBV20-1 with TRBJ2-3; D is perhaps TRBD1 (6 bases). The CDR3 length is 14 residues. Trimming stripped 6 bases from V and 1 base from J, with 14 bases between. Germline V gene data show CDR1 as DFQATT and CDR2 as SNEGSKA (reference sequence).

There are a few counts of this clonotype. Germline is not matched at one junction end, which may reflect a read error. This chain joins TRBV29-1 and TRBJ2-6; no clear D. CDR3 length equals 13 residues. The germline CDR1 and CDR2 sequences are SQVTM and ANQGSEA. CDR3 in amino acids: CSVSFSEANVLTF. The CDR3 region has the DNA TGCAGCGTCAGTTTTTCTGAGGCCAACGTCCTGACTTTC.

This clonotype was recorded at least ten times. The chain combines TRBV12-3 or TRBV12-4 with TRBJ1-1; D gene unclear. The germline V and J ends were trimmed by 6 bases and 10 bases, with 12 bases remaining between them. This CDR3 spans 11 amino acids. The chain's CDR3 is CASSTAWVAFF. The DNA for the CDR3 is TGTGCCAGCAGCACCGCTTGGGTAGCTTTCTTT.

This clonotype came up once. A junction boundary mismatches the germline segment, possibly from a read error. J is TRBJ2-7 and V is TRBV7-3; perhaps D is TRBD1 or TRBD2 (5 bases each). The CDR3 contains 11 residues. Germline loops: CDR1 SGHTA, CDR2 FQGTGA. CDR3 nucleotide sequence: TGTGCCAGCAGCACAAGAGGGGCAGAAAATTTC. Translation: CASSTRGAENF. The full variable domain, completed using reference TRBV7-3 and TRBJ2-7, is GAGVSQTPSNKVTEKGKYVELRCDPISGHTALYWYRQSLGQGPEFLIYFQGTGAADDSGLPNDRFFAVRPEGSVSTLKIQRTERGDSAVYLCASSTRGAENFGPGTRLTVT.

This clonotype was counted a few times. The chain links TRBV24-1 to TRBJ2-1; D perhaps matches TRBD2 (5 bases). Germline lookup yields CDR1 KGHDR and CDR2 SFDVKD. The V gene lost 2 bases and the J gene lost 0 bases, with 10 bases spanning the gap. The CDR3 is 16 residues long. For the CDR3, the DNA is TGTGCCACCAGTGATTCCCGAGCGGACTCCTACAATGAGCAGTTCTTC. Translating gives CATSDSRADSYNEQFF.

This clonotype has a handful of counts. V is TRBV20-1 and J is TRBJ2-3, with D tentatively TRBD1 (5 bases). Germline lookup yields CDR1 DFQATT and CDR2 SNEGSKA (reference sequence). V dropped 4 bases and J dropped 5 bases, with 19 bases sitting between them. CDR3 length: 15 residues. CDR3 in amino acids: CSATPTGFWGDTQYF. The CDR3 nucleotides read TGCAGTGCTACCCCCACAGGTTTTTGGGGAGATACGCAGTATTTT.

The CDR3 spells CASGAGTGYRSLYF. In DNA, the CDR3 is TGTGCCAGCGGGGCAGGGACAGGGTATCGAAGTCTGTACTTC. V usage is TRBV2 and J usage is TRBJ2-4; 9 bases are shared with TRBD1. The J segment lost 15 bases and the V segment lost 8 bases, leaving 17 bases of the junction unmatched. CDR1 SNHLY and CDR2 FYNNEI come from the germline V gene. The CDR3 has 14 residues.

This clonotype was seen only a few times. The genes are TRBV9 and TRBJ1-1; TRBD1 aligns across 8 bases. The CDR3 sequence is 17 residues long. CDR1 and CDR2 (germline): SGDLS, YYNGEE. With V trimmed by 0 bases and J by 4 bases, 11 bases remained unmatched. The CDR3 region is CASSVDGRGRRGTEAFF. The DNA for the CDR3 is TGTGCCAGCAGCGTAGATGGCAGGGGGCGTAGGGGCACTGAAGCTTTCTTT.

This clonotype has more than one count but fewer than ten. V gene TRBV5-1 combines with J gene TRBJ2-7, with 10 bases fitting TRBD2. This CDR3 region has 15 residues. J gave up 2 bases and V 4 bases, and 6 bases lay outside the gene matches. Germline V CDR1 and CDR2: SGHRS, YFSETQ. The CDR3 DNA sequence: TGCGCCAGCAGCCCCGGGACTAGCGTCGCCTACGAGCAGTACTTC. Protein: CASSPGTSVAYEQYF.

The chain links TRBV5-1 to TRBJ2-5; D remains ambiguous. The V and J ends lost 0 bases and 4 bases respectively, with 13 bases between them. Per the germline V gene, CDR1 is SGHRS and CDR2 is YFSETQ. The length of the CDR3 is 15 residues. As DNA, the CDR3 is TGCGCCAGCAGCTTGGCCCGGGCTTTGTTAGAGACCCAGTACTTC. Protein sequence: CASSLARALLETQYF.

This clonotype came up a few times. The genes are TRBV7-2 and TRBJ2-3; 9 bases are a match to TRBD1. CDR1 SGHTA and CDR2 FQGNSA come from the germline V gene. The V and J ends lost 5 bases and 6 bases, in that order; junction bases with no gene match: 9. This CDR3 has 15 residues. This CDR3 is CASSRGDRVTDTQYF. The CDR3 DNA is TGTGCCAGCAGCCGAGGGGACAGGGTAACGGATACGCAGTATTTT.